Here is one T cell receptor beta chain with its context. The data are from a study of T cell responses to AZD1222 COVID-19 vaccine. Data came from immunoSEQ multiplex PCR; TCRdb stores just in-frame clones and leaves some out. The data show 90,000 to 100,000 clones, approximately 91% seen once. The CDR3 loop spans 17 amino acids. CDR1 is MDHEN and CDR2 is SYDVKM in the germline V gene. Between the trimmed V and J ends, which lost 5 bases and 2 bases, there was a span of 19 bases. The source of this sequence is an adult who received the AZD1222 COVID-19 vaccine. The gene calls are TRBV28 and TRBJ1-5; D unresolved. Material: peripheral blood, obtained 28 days after the second AZD1222 dose. For the CDR3, the DNA is TGTGCCAGCAGTCCCCCCGTCGGAGGCCAGGGCAATCAGCCCCAGCATTTT. Translation gives CASSPPVGGQGNQPQHF.